This T cell receptor (beta chain) was sequenced for a study of early T cells in non-severe SARS-CoV-2 infection. Study in general: Unsorted whole blood bulk RNA was sequenced, with unpaired chains. Study-level results: Database matching using VDJdb favored anti-spike CD8 responses, with private and CD4 specificities left missing.

For this clonotype: Its cognate antigen is unknown.

The CDR3 contains 13 residues. Trimming stripped 5 bases from V and 10 bases from J, with 15 bases between. Germline V CDR1 and CDR2: SGHAT, FQNNGV. Tagging with unique molecular identifiers was applied to individual cDNA molecules. TCRdb recomputed calls from the 5' RACE reads with MiXCR, one row per CDR3 protein. This table holds fewer than 65,000 distinct CDR3 sequences, about 12% found once. Sequenced sample: whole blood. This receptor was identified in an adult who was a healthcare worker with PCR-confirmed SARS-CoV-2 infection or an uninfected control (not recorded which). This rearrangement joins TRBV11-2 to TRBJ2-1; tentative D call: TRBD2 (6 bases). CDR3 DNA: TGTGCCAGCAGCCCTCCCTATGGGAGGGAGCAGTTCTTC. This gives the protein CASSPPYGREQFF.